This TCR beta chain was recorded in a study of cytomegalovirus exposure and HLA in healthy donors. 13 Jbeta primers and 60 Vbeta primers were used for the PCR. The method was immunoSEQ multiplex PCR; TCRdb's version includes in-frame clones alone and lacks a portion of them. This repertoire shows approximately 120,000 clones, 73% found once; its top ten account for 8.4%. Trimming shortened V by 4 bases and J by 8 bases, and 15 bases separated the two germline ends. This CDR3 has 15 residues. Germline V gene sequence: CDR1 SGHAT, CDR2 FQDESV (reference sequence). The rearrangement links TRBV11-1 to TRBJ1-6, with D possibly being TRBD1 (5 bases). The TCR originated in a man between 40 and 49 years old in good health and CMV-seronegative. Input material: PBMCs. For the CDR3, the DNA is TGTGCCAGCAGCTCCCAGGACACGGCAGATTCACCCCTCCACTTT. Translated, it gives CASSSQDTADSPLHF. Full variable domain (rest looked up from reference TRBV11-1 and TRBJ1-6): EAEVAQSPRYKITEKSQAVAFWCDPISGHATLYWYRQILGQGPELLVQFQDESVVDDSQLPKDRFSAERLKGVDSTLKIQPAELGDSAMYLCASSSQDTADSPLHFGNGTRLTVT.